These 17 T cell receptor beta chains originate from one sample sequenced in a study of blood T cell repertoires in COVID-19. Assay used: immunoSEQ multiplex PCR; TCRdb lists only in-frame clones, some missing. The sample has about 180,000 clones, about 91% seen once. Sample: peripheral blood. The receptors were gathered from a woman in her 30s with acute or convalescent COVID-19.

The chain combines TRBV5-6 with TRBJ2-6; 10 positions match TRBD1. The CDR3 covers 17 residues. Germline V gene data show CDR1 as SGHDT and CDR2 as YYEEEE. Germline trimming cut 4 bases from V and 2 bases from J; bases unmatched to any gene: 6. CDR3 in DNA: TGTGCCAGCAGCCACGGGACAGGGGTGGCTGGGGCCAACGTCCTGACTTTC. This sequence encodes CASSHGTGVAGANVLTF.

Concerning this clone itself: Compared with germline, one end of the junction differs, possibly owing to a read error. J is TRBJ2-1 and V is TRBV20-1; 11 nucleotides line up with TRBD2. This CDR3 has 14 amino acids. Germline CDR1 is DFQATT and CDR2 is SNEGSKA (reference sequence). The CDR3 nucleotides are TGCAGTGCTAGTCTGGGCGGACTAGCGGGTATTTATCTCTTC. Translation gives CSASLGGLAGIYLF.

The chain combines TRBV11-2 with TRBJ2-7; 9 bases agree with TRBD2. Germline V gene lookup returns CDR1 SGHAT and CDR2 FQNNGV. The V and J ends lost 8 bases and 3 bases, in that order; junction bases with no gene match: 8. This CDR3 spans 14 amino acids. The CDR3 loop is CASGAGTSLYEQYF. The CDR3 nucleotides read TGTGCCAGCGGAGCCGGGACTAGCCTCTACGAGCAGTACTTC.

The V and J genes are TRBV5-1 and TRBJ1-6; D remains unclear. The CDR3 is 14 residues long. V was cut by 5 bases and J by 2 bases, with 8 bases left in between. Germline CDR1 and CDR2: SGHRS and YFSETQ. The CDR3 here is CASSSGTYNSPLHF. CDR3 sequence (DNA): TGCGCCAGCAGTTCGGGTACCTATAATTCACCCCTCCACTTT.

The chain couples TRBV28 to TRBJ1-5; D is ambiguous. This CDR3 has 12 amino acids. The V and J ends lost 4 bases and 6 bases respectively, with 7 bases between them. The V gene's germline CDR1 is MDHEN and CDR2 SYDVKM. CDR3: CASSSDTQPQHF. CDR3 DNA sequence: TGTGCCAGCAGTTCTGACACTCAGCCCCAGCATTTT.

Only a few counts were recorded for this clone. The CDR3 DNA reads TGTGCCAGCAGTTTTCACAGGGTACGTTCCCCCGAAGGTCTGTTTTTT. It encodes CASSFHRVRSPEGLFF. This chain links TRBV28 with TRBJ1-4; D is possibly TRBD1 (6 bases). The CDR3 runs 16 residues. Looked up from germline, CDR1 is MDHEN and CDR2 is SYDVKM. With 3 bases removed from V and 14 bases from J, the gap between germline ends came to 25 bases. Complete variable domain (other parts from reference TRBV28 and TRBJ1-4): DVKVTQSSRYLVKRTGEKVFLECVQDMDHENMFWYRQDPGLGLRLIYFSYDVKMKEKGDIPEGYSVSREKKERFSLILESASTNQTSMYLCASSFHRVRSPEGLFFGSGTQLSVL.

This clone was counted between two and nine times. This sequence joins TRBV4-2 and TRBJ1-2; D is unclear. V lost 0 bases to trimming and J lost 7 bases, with 15 bases between them. Per germline, CDR1 LGHNA and CDR2 YNFKEQ. The CDR3 has 15 residues. The CDR3: CASSQDGEVPGGYTF. The DNA of the CDR3 is TGTGCCAGCAGCCAAGATGGGGAGGTACCGGGTGGCTACACCTTC.

V and J are TRBV5-5 and TRBJ2-7; a weak D match, TRBD1 (6 bases). Trimming cost V 3 bases and J 1 base, with 20 bases left between them. Germline V gene lookup returns CDR1 SGHKS and CDR2 YYEKEE (reference sequence). This CDR3 region has 17 residues. The CDR3 bases are TGTGCCAGCAGCTGGCCTCAGGGGTCTAGTTCTTCCTACGAGCAGTACTTC. Translating it yields CASSWPQGSSSSYEQYF. Full variable domain (remainder filled in from reference TRBV5-5 and TRBJ2-7): DAGVTQSPTHLIKTRGQQVTLRCSPISGHKSVSWYQQVLGQGPQFIFQYYEKEERGRGNFPDRFSARQFPNYSSELNVNALLLGDSALYLCASSWPQGSSSSYEQYFGPGTRLTVT.

The DNA for the CDR3 is TGCGCCAGCAGCCGGACTTACACCGGGGAGCTGTTTTTT. Protein product: CASSRTYTGELFF. J is TRBJ2-2 and V is TRBV5-1; possible D gene TRBD2, 5 bases. V was pared by 4 bases and J by 3 bases, with 7 bases between. The germline V gene encodes CDR1 SGHRS and CDR2 YFSETQ. The CDR3 is 13 residues long.

This rearrangement joins TRBV11-1 to TRBJ1-1; D uncertain. Germline-derived CDR1 and CDR2 are SGHAT and FQDESV (reference sequence). Trimming stripped 1 base from V and 4 bases from J, with 10 bases between. The CDR3 runs to 14 residues. CDR3 nucleotide sequence: TGTGCCAGCAGCTTAGTGGGAGGAGGCACTGAAGCTTTCTTT. This gives the protein CASSLVGGGTEAFF.

This sequence joins TRBV6-1 and TRBJ2-5, with D unclear. V dropped 2 bases and J dropped 5 bases, with 6 bases sitting between them. In germline, CDR1 is MNHNS, CDR2 SASEGT. This CDR3 contains 12 residues. CDR3 protein: CASSEPRETQYF. The DNA for the CDR3 is TGTGCCAGCAGTGAACCTCGGGAGACCCAGTACTTC.

The chain is built from TRBV3-1 (or the pseudogene TRBV3-2) and TRBJ1-1, with 9 bases identical to TRBD1. Germline values: CDR1 LGHDT, CDR2 YNNKEL (reference sequence). This CDR3 region has 13 residues. With V trimmed by 4 bases and J by 9 bases, 6 bases remained unmatched. The CDR3 spells CASSPQTGGKAFF. The CDR3 DNA follows: TGTGCCAGCAGCCCCCAAACAGGGGGCAAAGCTTTCTTT.

V and J are TRBV10-1 and TRBJ2-1; 7 bases are a match to TRBD2. V lost 0 bases to trimming and J lost 8 bases; unmatched junction nucleotides: 1. Per the germline V gene, CDR1 is WNHNN and CDR2 is SYGVQD (reference sequence). This CDR3 is 13 amino acids long. In DNA form, the CDR3 reads TGCGCCAGCAGTGAGTCAGGACTAGATGAGCAGTTCTTC. It is translated as CASSESGLDEQFF.

This clone is a singleton in its sample. The chain recombines TRBV6-5 with TRBJ1-2; D may be TRBD1 (6 bases). CDR3 size: 14 residues. The germline V gene encodes CDR1 MNHEY and CDR2 SVGAGI. V lost 10 bases and J 4 bases, leaving 19 bases between the germline ends. CDR3 protein: CATTRTRGPYGYTF. The DNA of the CDR3 is TGTGCCACCACGAGGACCAGGGGCCCCTATGGCTACACCTTC.

The J gene is TRBJ1-1, the V gene TRBV6-5; no firm D call. V lost 7 bases to trimming and J lost 8 bases, with 17 bases between them. The germline gives CDR1 MNHEY, CDR2 SVGAGI. There are 13 residues in the CDR3. Here the CDR3 DNA reads TGTGCCAGCACCCTTTACTCGTTTCCCGAAGCTTTCTTT. Protein sequence: CASTLYSFPEAFF.

This clone was seen a handful of times. The chain joins TRBV18 to TRBJ1-1, with 7 bases lining up with TRBD1. The V and J ends lost 4 bases and 4 bases, in that order; junction bases with no gene match: 3. This CDR3 has 13 amino acids. Germline CDR1 reads KGHSH; CDR2 reads LQKENI. This chain's CDR3 is CASSRGGLTEAFF. CDR3 nucleotides: TGTGCCAGCTCACGAGGGGGCCTCACTGAAGCTTTCTTT.

The CDR3 nucleotides read TGTGCCAGCAGCAGGAGGGAGGCCGGGGAGCTGTTTTTT. Its translation: CASSRREAGELFF. The chain has TRBV6-4 and TRBJ2-2; maybe TRBD2 (6 bases). Germline lookup yields CDR1 MRHNA and CDR2 SNTAGT. V was clipped by 6 bases and J by 6 bases, with 11 bases between them. The length of the CDR3 is 13 residues.